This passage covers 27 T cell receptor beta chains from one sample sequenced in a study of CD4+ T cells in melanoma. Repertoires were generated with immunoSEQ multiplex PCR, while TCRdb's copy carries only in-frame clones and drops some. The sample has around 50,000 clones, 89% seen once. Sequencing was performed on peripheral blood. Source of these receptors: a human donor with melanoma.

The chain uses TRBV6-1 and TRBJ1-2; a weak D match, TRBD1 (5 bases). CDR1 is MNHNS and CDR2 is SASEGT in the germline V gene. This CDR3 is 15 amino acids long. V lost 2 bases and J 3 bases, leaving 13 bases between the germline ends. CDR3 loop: CASSESGGNYYGYTF. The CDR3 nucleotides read TGTGCCAGCAGTGAATCGGGGGGAAACTACTATGGCTACACCTTC.

This CDR3 reads CASSWTGRTYNEQFF. CDR3 nucleotides: TGTGCCAGTAGTTGGACAGGCCGAACCTACAATGAGCAGTTCTTC. The chain carries TRBV19 and TRBJ2-1, with 7 bases identical to TRBD1. V trimming: 5 bases; J trimming: 2 bases; junction bases outside the gene matches: 6. The germline V gene has CDR1 LNHDA and CDR2 SQIVND (reference sequence). The CDR3 loop spans 15 amino acids.

The DNA of the CDR3 is TGCGCCAGCAGCCAACCCACCGGACAGGGCGGCACTGAAGCTTTCTTT. Its protein product is CASSQPTGQGGTEAFF. The rearrangement uses TRBV4-1 and TRBJ1-1; 8 nucleotides align to TRBD1. The J segment lost 4 bases and the V segment lost 2 bases, leaving 9 bases of the junction unmatched. This CDR3 contains 16 residues. Germline CDR1 MGHRA, CDR2 YSYEKL.

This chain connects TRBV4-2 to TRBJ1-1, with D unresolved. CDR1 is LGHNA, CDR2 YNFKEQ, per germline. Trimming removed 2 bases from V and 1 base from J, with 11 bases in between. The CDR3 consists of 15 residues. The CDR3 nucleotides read TGTGCCAGCAGCCAACCGAAAACAAGGAACACTGAAGCTTTCTTT. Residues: CASSQPKTRNTEAFF.

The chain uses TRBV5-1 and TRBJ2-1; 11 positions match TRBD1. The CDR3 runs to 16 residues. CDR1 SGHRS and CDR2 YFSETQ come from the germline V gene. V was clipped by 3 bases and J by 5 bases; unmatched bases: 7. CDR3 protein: CASSSTGTGGNNEQFF. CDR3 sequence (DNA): TGCGCCAGCAGCTCCACTGGGACAGGGGGAAACAATGAGCAGTTCTTC.

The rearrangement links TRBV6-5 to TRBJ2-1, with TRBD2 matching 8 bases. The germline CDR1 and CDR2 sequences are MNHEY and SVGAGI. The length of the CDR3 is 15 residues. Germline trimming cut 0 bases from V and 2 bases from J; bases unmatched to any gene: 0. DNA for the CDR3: TGTGCCAGCAGTTACTCTAGCGGGGCCTACAATGAGCAGTTCTTC. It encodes CASSYSSGAYNEQFF.

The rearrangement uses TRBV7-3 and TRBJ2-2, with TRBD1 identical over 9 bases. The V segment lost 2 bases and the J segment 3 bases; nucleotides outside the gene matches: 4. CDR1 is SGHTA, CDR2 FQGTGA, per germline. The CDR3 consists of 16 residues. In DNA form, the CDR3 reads TGTGCCAGCAGCTTATACAGGGGGCGGGACACCGGGGAGCTGTTTTTT. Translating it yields CASSLYRGRDTGELFF.

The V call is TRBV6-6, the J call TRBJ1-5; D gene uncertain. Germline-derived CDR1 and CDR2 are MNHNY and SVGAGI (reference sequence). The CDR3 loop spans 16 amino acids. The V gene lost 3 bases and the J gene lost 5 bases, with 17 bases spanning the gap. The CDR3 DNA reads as TGTGCCAGCAGTTATTCAGTCTCGAATCCATATCAGCCCCAGCATTTT. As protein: CASSYSVSNPYQPQHF.

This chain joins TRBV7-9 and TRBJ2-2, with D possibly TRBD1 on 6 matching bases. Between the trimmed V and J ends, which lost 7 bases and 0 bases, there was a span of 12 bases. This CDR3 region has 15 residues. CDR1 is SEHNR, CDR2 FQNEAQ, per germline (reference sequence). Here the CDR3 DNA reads TGTGCCAGCATCTTCGGACAGACGAACACCGGGGAGCTGTTTTTT. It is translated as CASIFGQTNTGELFF. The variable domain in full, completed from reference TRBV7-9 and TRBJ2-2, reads DTGVSQNPRHKITKRGQNVTFRCDPISEHNRLYWYRQTLGQGPEFLTYFQNEAQLEKSRLLSDRFSAERPKGSFSTLEIQRTEQGDSAMYLCASIFGQTNTGELFFGEGSRLTVL.

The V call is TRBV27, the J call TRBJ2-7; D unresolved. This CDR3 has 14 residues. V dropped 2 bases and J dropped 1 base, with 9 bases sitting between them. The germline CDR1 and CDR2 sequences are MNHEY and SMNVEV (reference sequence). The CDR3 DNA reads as TGTGCCAGCAGTTTAATGGGCAGGTCCTACGAGCAGTACTTC. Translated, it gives CASSLMGRSYEQYF.

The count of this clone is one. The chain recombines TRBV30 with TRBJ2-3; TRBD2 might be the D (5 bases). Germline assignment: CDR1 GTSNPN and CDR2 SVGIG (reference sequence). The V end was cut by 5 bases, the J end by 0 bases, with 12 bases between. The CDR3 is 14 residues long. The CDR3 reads CAWGEGGSTDTQYF. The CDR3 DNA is TGTGCCTGGGGCGAGGGCGGTAGCACAGATACGCAGTATTTT.

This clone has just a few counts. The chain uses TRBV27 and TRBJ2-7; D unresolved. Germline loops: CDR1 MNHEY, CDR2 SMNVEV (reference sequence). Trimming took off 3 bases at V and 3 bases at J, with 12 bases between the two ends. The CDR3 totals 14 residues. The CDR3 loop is CASSLSVRIYEQYF. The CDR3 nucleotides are TGTGCCAGCAGTTTGTCCGTCAGAATCTACGAGCAGTACTTC.

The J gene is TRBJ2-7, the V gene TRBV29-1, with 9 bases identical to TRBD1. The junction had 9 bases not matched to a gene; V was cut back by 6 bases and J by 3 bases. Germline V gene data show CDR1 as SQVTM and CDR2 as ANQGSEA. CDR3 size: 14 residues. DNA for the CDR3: TGCAGCGTCTTGAACTCGGACAGGGGCTACGAGCAGTACTTC. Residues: CSVLNSDRGYEQYF.

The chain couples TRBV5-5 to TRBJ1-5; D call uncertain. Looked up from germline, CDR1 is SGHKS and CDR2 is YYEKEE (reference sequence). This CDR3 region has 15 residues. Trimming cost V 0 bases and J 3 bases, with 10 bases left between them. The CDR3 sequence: CASSLASNFNQPQHF. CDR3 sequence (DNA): TGTGCCAGCAGCTTGGCGTCGAACTTCAATCAGCCCCAGCATTTT.

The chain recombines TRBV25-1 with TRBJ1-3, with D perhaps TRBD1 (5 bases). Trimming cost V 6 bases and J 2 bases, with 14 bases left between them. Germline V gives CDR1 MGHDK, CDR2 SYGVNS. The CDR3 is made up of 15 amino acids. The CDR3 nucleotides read TGTGCCAGCAGCTCCGGGTTAGGGGCTGGAAACACCATATATTTT. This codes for CASSSGLGAGNTIYF.

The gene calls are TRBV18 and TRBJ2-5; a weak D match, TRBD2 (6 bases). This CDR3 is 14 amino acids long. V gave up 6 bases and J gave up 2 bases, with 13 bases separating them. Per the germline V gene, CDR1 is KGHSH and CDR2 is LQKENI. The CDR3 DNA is TGTGCCAGCTCCCTAACGGGGGTACAAGAGACCCAGTACTTC. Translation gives CASSLTGVQETQYF.

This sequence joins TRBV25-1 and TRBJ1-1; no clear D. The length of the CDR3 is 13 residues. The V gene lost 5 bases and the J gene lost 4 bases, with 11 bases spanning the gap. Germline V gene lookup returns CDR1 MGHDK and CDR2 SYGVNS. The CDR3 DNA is TGTGCCAGCAGTCGGAGGGAGGGCACTGAAGCTTTCTTT. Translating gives CASSRREGTEAFF.

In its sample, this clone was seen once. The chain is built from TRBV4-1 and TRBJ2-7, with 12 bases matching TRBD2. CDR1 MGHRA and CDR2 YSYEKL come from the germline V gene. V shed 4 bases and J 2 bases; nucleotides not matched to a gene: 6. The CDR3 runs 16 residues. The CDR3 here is CASSRELAGGTYEQYF. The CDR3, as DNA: TGCGCCAGCAGCCGCGAACTAGCGGGGGGAACCTACGAGCAGTACTTC.

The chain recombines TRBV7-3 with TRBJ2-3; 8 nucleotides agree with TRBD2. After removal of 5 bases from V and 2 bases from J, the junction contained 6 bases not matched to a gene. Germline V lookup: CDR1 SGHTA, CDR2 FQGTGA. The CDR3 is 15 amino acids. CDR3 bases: TGTGCCAGCAGCCCCTGGGGACTAGACACAGATACGCAGTATTTT. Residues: CASSPWGLDTDTQYF.

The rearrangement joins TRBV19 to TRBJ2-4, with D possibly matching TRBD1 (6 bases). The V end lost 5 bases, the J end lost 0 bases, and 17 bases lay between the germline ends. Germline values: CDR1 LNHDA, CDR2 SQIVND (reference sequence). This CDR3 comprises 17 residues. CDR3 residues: CASSARQVGVAKNIQYF. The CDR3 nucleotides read TGTGCCAGTAGTGCTCGACAGGTTGGTGTAGCCAAAAACATTCAGTACTTC. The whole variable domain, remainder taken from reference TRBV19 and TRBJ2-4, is DGGITQSPKYLFRKEGQNVTLSCEQNLNHDAMYWYRQDPGQGLRLIYYSQIVNDFQKGDIAEGYSVSREKKESFPLTVTSAQKNPTAFYLCASSARQVGVAKNIQYFGAGTRLSVL.

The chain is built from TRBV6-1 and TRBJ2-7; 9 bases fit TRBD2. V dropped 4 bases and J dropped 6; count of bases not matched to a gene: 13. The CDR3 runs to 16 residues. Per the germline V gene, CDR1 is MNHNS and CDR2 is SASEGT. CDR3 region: CASSGQTSGTFIEQYF. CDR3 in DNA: TGTGCCAGCAGTGGACAGACTAGCGGAACTTTTATCGAGCAGTACTTC.

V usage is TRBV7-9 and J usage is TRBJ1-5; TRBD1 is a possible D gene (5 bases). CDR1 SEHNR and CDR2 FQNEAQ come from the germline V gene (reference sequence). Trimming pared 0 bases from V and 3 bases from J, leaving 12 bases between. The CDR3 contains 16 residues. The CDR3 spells CASSLAVGTTNQPQHF. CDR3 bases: TGTGCCAGCAGCTTAGCGGTCGGGACTACCAATCAGCCCCAGCATTTT.

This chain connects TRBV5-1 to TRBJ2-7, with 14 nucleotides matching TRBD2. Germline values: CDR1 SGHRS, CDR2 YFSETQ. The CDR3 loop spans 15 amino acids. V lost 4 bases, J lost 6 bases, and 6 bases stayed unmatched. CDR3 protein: CASSQTTSGGVEQYF. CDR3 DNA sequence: TGCGCCAGCAGCCAGACGACTAGCGGGGGGGTCGAGCAGTACTTC.

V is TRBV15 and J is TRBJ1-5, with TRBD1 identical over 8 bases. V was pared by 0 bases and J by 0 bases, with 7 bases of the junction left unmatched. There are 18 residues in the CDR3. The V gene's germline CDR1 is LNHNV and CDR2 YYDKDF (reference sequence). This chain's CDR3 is CATSRERTGRISNQPQHF. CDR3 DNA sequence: TGTGCCACCAGCAGAGAAAGGACAGGGCGAATTAGCAATCAGCCCCAGCATTTT.

In nucleotides, the CDR3 is TGCGCCAGCAGCCAAGAACAGGGGGCCGGCTACGAGCAGTACTTC. As protein: CASSQEQGAGYEQYF. V is TRBV4-1 and J is TRBJ2-7; TRBD1 aligns across 9 bases. The CDR3 is 15 residues long. V trimming: 0 bases; J trimming: 3 bases; junction bases outside the gene matches: 3. In germline, CDR1 is MGHRA, CDR2 YSYEKL.

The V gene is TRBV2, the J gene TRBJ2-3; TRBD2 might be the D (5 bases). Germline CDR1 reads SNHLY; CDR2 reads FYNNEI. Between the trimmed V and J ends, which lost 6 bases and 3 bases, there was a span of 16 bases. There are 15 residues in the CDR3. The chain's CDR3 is CASSQSEGPTDTQYF. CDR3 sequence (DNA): TGTGCCAGCAGCCAGAGCGAGGGCCCAACAGATACGCAGTATTTT.

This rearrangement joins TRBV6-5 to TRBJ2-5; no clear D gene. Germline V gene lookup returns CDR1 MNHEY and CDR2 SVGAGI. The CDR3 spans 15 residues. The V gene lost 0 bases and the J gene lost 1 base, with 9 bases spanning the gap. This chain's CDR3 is CASSYSRGVQETQYF. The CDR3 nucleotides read TGTGCCAGCAGTTACTCTCGCGGCGTCCAAGAGACCCAGTACTTC.